This entry describes one T cell receptor (beta chain). Its antigen has not been determined. There are no base qualities to consult, and no much larger clone falls within one base. TCRbeta CDR3 regions were sequenced with the immunoSEQ Assay. After extraction, genomic DNA underwent amplification by bias-controlled multiplex PCR, followed by high-throughput sequencing. From the authors' description of their analysis: Collapsing and filtering of sequences were performed to quantify the absolute abundance of each unique TCRbeta CDR3 region. T cell fraction was estimated by normalizing TCRbeta template counts to usable DNA, which was measured by amplifying reference genes present in all nucleated cells. Repertoire TCRs were annotated as SARS-CoV-2-specific by exact matching of V gene, CDR3 amino acid sequence and J gene to a known reactive TCR set. The reference SARS-CoV-2 TCR set was derived from MIRA and filtered for enrichment in COVID-19-positive ImmuneCODE repertoires, a step that removed public or cross-reactive TCRs. Using the MIRA antigens, annotated TCRs were further analysed by specific ORF or by position within an ORF. Breadth was defined as annotated unique rearrangements over total unique productive rearrangements; depth was the summed frequency of those rearrangements. TCR breadth was compared between groups using two-sided Wilcoxon rank-sum tests. TCRdb limited this immuneACCESS table to in-frame rearrangements with V and J called. A share of clones is missing; checked studies link under half to unresolved V genes, and the rest is unexplained. V and J calls and clone size are those listed in that table; D and trimming were worked out from the DNA. The sample table holds more than 150,000 clones, of which 70% to 90% were seen once. Together, the top ten hold approximately 6% of the sample.

These data originate in a study of Ad26.COV2.S vaccination and SARS-CoV-2 variants (dated by TCRdb to about 2021). As for the study more broadly: TCRbeta repertoire sequencing was used to assess the specificity and breadth of SARS-CoV-2-reactive T cell receptors after Ad26.COV2.S vaccination. A total of some 30 samples were included in the TCR-sequenced set, comprising roughly 19 Ad26.COV2.S vaccine recipients, 5 placebo recipients and 8 SARS-CoV-2 convalescent individuals.

Per the publication, the time point label means: individuals recovered from natural SARS-CoV-2 infection. V is cut by 1 base and J by 3 bases, and the space between the germline ends is 16 bases. Taken from cysteine to phenylalanine, the CDR3 has 16 residues. This entry keeps only the CDR3 DNA: 48 bases, framed from base 1. CDR1 and CDR2 were assigned from the germline V gene as MGHRA and YSYEKL. Findings and caveats that apply to the study as a whole: It was noted by the authors that total T cell responses may have been underestimated by the TCR breadth and depth analyses. Vaccine and placebo recipients had comparable non-spike TCR breadth, which fits with the vaccine containing only spike. Substantial breadth of spike-specific CD8+ and CD4+ T cell responses was reported after vaccination. Higher spike-specific TCR breadth was observed in Ad26.COV2.S recipients than in placebo recipients (P = 0.0014).

Recombination linked TRBV4-1 to TRBJ2-7, with the D gene call left open. This sequence originates from a human donor who had recovered from COVID-19. Specimen: peripheral blood, collected after recovery from COVID-19. For the CDR3, the sequence is CASSQGDASLGYEQYF. DNA sequence: TGCGCCAGCAGCCAAGGCGACGCGTCCTTGGGCTACGAGCAGTACTTC.